The clone carrying this TCR beta chain was seen once. The sample is drawn from a study of OX40 agonist ivuxolimab in advanced cancers. The length of the CDR3 is 15 residues. Germline V gene sequence: CDR1 SGDLS, CDR2 YYNGEE. The junction had 6 bases not matched to a gene; V was cut back by 4 bases and J by 0 bases. The assay was immunoSEQ multiplex PCR, and TCRdb's table has in-frame clones only and misses some. Among roughly 51,000 clones, 88% were seen once, and the ten largest hold 8.5% to 14%. The sequencing used CD4+ or CD8+ T cells sorted from blood, collected in a trial of the OX40 agonist ivuxolimab. V gene TRBV9 combines with J gene TRBJ2-5; 7 nucleotides align to TRBD1. This sequence was found in an adult with an advanced solid tumor such as melanoma, head and neck, liver or kidney cancer. The CDR3 sequence is CASSQGQANQETQYF. CDR3 nucleotides: TGTGCCAGCAGCCAAGGACAGGCAAACCAAGAGACCCAGTACTTC.